The T cell receptor beta chain described here comes from a study of shared clonotypes between healthy human individuals. Concerning this clone: Its antigen remains unidentified.

Generated by immunoSEQ multiplex PCR, the TCRdb table keeps only in-frame clones and is missing some. The sample records roughly 2.2 million clones, approximately 95% being singletons. The germline V and J ends were trimmed by 5 bases and 4 bases, with 14 bases remaining between them. This CDR3 region has 14 residues. The germline V gene encodes CDR1 LNHNV and CDR2 YYDKDF (reference sequence). General study points: An anticipated effect of sequencing depth on clonotype sharing among donors was recognized. Rarefaction gave evidence that sorted-subset sequencing remained incomplete despite large depth. Sample collection involved blood only; tissue repertoires are likely different.

V gene TRBV15 combines with J gene TRBJ2-5; D might be TRBD1 or TRBD2, each matching 5 bases. Sequenced input: naive CD4+ T cells from PBMCs. Regarding subset: CD45RA+ positively selected. This TCR was recovered from a man between 18 and 29 years old in good health. Some clones in this sample may be carry-over from other donors' samples. The CDR3 loop reads CATSRPGAGETQYF. CDR3 nucleotides: TGTGCCACCAGCCGCCCCGGGGCAGGAGAGACCCAGTACTTC.